This T cell receptor beta chain was identified in a study of T cell repertoires in cytomegalovirus infection. Study at large: Recently identified HLA-C-restricted CMV epitopes were among the peptides used. Signatures in public TCR beta sequences pointed to both CMV infection and matching HLA type.

TCRdb analysed the reads with MiXCR anew, one entry per CDR3 protein. The sample holds some 590,000 distinct CDR3 sequences; roughly 43% are singletons and the top ten take over 45%. Notes on this clonotype: Antigen specificity is unknown.

The germline V gene encodes CDR1 DFQATT and CDR2 SNEGSKA (reference sequence). The length of the CDR3 is 15 residues. V shed 1 base and J shed 4 bases, with 14 bases lying between them. The V call is TRBV20-1, the J call TRBJ2-1; possibly TRBD1 for D (5 bases). This specimen was cultured PBMCs, taken from culture after CMV antigen stimulation. The TCR originated in a human donor in good health (CMV status not recorded). Some clones in this sample may be carry-over from other donors' samples. The CDR3, as DNA: TGCAGTGCTAGAGGGGGCCCGATGAATTACAATGAGCAGTTCTTC. This codes for CSARGGPMNYNEQFF.